Following are 32 T cell receptor beta chains from one sample sequenced in a study of T cell responses to AZD1222 COVID-19 vaccine. Only in-frame clones appear in the TCRdb table, and some are missing; sequencing was by immunoSEQ multiplex PCR. This table has about 100,000 clones, just over 85% appearing once. Source: peripheral blood, taken on day 0 of AZD1222 vaccination. The source of these receptors is an adult in good health.

The J gene is TRBJ2-1, the V gene TRBV25-1, with unresolved D. Trimming left V 6 bases short and J 5 bases short, with 14 bases between. The CDR3 sequence is 14 residues long. Germline CDR1 and CDR2: MGHDK and SYGVNS. The CDR3 is CASSPRPGNNEQFF. CDR3 bases: TGTGCCAGCAGCCCCCGCCCAGGAAACAATGAGCAGTTCTTC.

The chain uses TRBV30 and TRBJ1-5, with 8 bases matching TRBD1. Per germline, CDR1 GTSNPN and CDR2 SVGIG (reference sequence). This CDR3 spans 14 amino acids. V was clipped by 1 base and J by 4 bases; unmatched bases: 3. The CDR3 region has the DNA TGTGCCTGGAGTGGACAGGGGTCGAATCAGCCCCAGCATTTT. Protein: CAWSGQGSNQPQHF.

This clone has just a few counts. The chain is built from TRBV25-1 and TRBJ2-5, with D perhaps being TRBD1 or TRBD2 (6 bases each). In germline, CDR1 is MGHDK, CDR2 SYGVNS. Deletions cut 4 bases from V and 5 bases from J, with 11 bases between. The CDR3 loop spans 13 amino acids. The DNA for the CDR3 is TGTGCCAGCAGTGCGAGGGGGAGGGAGACCCAGTACTTC. It codes for CASSARGRETQYF.

The chain has TRBV2 and TRBJ2-1; TRBD2 matches at 12 bases. The length of the CDR3 is 15 residues. The germline gives CDR1 SNHLY, CDR2 FYNNEI. Trimming cost V 6 bases and J 7 bases; bases outside gene matches: 7. The CDR3 is CASSPRTSGTNEQFF. In nucleotides, the CDR3 is TGTGCCAGCAGCCCTAGGACTAGCGGGACAAATGAGCAGTTCTTC.

This chain links TRBV7-3 with TRBJ1-6; D is ambiguous. The germline CDR1 and CDR2 sequences are SGHTA and FQGTGA. V lost 0 bases and J 7 bases, leaving 10 bases between the germline ends. This CDR3 is 15 amino acids long. DNA for the CDR3: TGTGCCAGCAGCTTAACGGGTCAGCAGAATTCACCCCTCCACTTT. Amino acid sequence: CASSLTGQQNSPLHF.

V is TRBV6-5 and J is TRBJ1-2; TRBD1 might be the D (6 bases). The V gene lost 6 bases and the J gene lost 6 bases, with 8 bases spanning the gap. The CDR3 loop spans 11 amino acids. From germline, CDR1 is MNHEY and CDR2 SVGAGI. The DNA of the CDR3 is TGTGCCAGCAGGGAGGGGGATGGCTACACCTTC. This translates into CASREGDGYTF.

The V gene is TRBV30, the J gene TRBJ2-7; D call uncertain. The V gene lost 1 base and the J gene lost 3 bases, with 10 bases spanning the gap. Germline V gene lookup returns CDR1 GTSNPN and CDR2 SVGIG (reference sequence). The CDR3 sequence is 13 residues long. The CDR3 coding sequence is TGTGCCTGGAGTGCCAAAGGACGCTACGAGCAGTACTTC. Encoded protein: CAWSAKGRYEQYF.

This sequence joins TRBV5-1 and TRBJ1-2; the match to TRBD1 covers 8 bases. The CDR3 is 16 residues long. J was trimmed by 4 bases and V by 4 bases; bases with no gene match: 12. The germline V gene has CDR1 SGHRS and CDR2 YFSETQ. CDR3: CASSSRSGGAGYGYTF. CDR3 sequence (DNA): TGCGCCAGCAGCAGTAGATCAGGGGGCGCCGGCTATGGCTACACCTTC.

V is TRBV28 and J is TRBJ1-6; D is perhaps TRBD1 (5 bases). This CDR3 spans 15 amino acids. Germline assignment: CDR1 MDHEN and CDR2 SYDVKM. Trimming pared 3 bases from V and 8 bases from J, leaving 14 bases between. CDR3 sequence: CASSFQSGGYSPLHF. The CDR3 DNA follows: TGTGCCAGCAGTTTCCAGAGCGGGGGGTATTCACCCCTCCACTTT.

The chain carries TRBV5-1 and TRBJ2-3; 7 bases fit TRBD1. The CDR3 extends over 14 amino acids. V shed 3 bases and J 4 bases; nucleotides not matched to a gene: 5. Germline loops: CDR1 SGHRS, CDR2 YFSETQ. This chain's CDR3 is CASSSQGNADTQYF. CDR3 bases: TGCGCCAGCAGCTCACAGGGGAACGCAGATACGCAGTATTTT.

V usage is TRBV15 and J usage is TRBJ1-5; TRBD1 is a possible D gene (5 bases). Trimming stripped 3 bases from V and 2 bases from J, with 11 bases between. Germline CDR1 and CDR2: LNHNV and YYDKDF (reference sequence). This CDR3 region has 15 residues. The CDR3 here is CATSRERGRNQPQHF. In nucleotides, the CDR3 is TGTGCCACCAGCAGGGAGCGGGGCCGCAATCAGCCCCAGCATTTT.

On this clone: A read error may account for a junction end that differs from germline. The rearrangement uses TRBV11-2 and TRBJ2-5; D is unresolved. CDR3 size: 13 residues. Germline-derived CDR1 and CDR2 are SGHAT and FQNNGV. CDR3 residues: CASSIEPPETQYF. CDR3 in DNA: TGTGCCAGCAGCATAGAGCCCCCAGAGACCCAGTACTTC.

J is TRBJ2-1 and V is TRBV7-2, with D hard to call. V lost 6 bases and J 0 bases, leaving 12 bases between the germline ends. Germline loops: CDR1 SGHTA, CDR2 FQGNSA. The CDR3 runs to 15 residues. The DNA for the CDR3 is TGTGCCAGCAGATCAGATTGGGTCTCCTACAATGAGCAGTTCTTC. It is translated as CASRSDWVSYNEQFF.

V and J are TRBV6-1 and TRBJ1-1; maybe TRBD1 (5 bases). Germline CDR1 MNHNS, CDR2 SASEGT. Trimming took 1 base from V and 5 from J, leaving 20 bases between them. This CDR3 has 17 residues. The DNA of the CDR3 is TGTGCCAGCAGTGAAGGATTGACAGTAGGATTAGGGACTGAAGCTTTCTTT. It encodes CASSEGLTVGLGTEAFF.

The chain recombines TRBV27 with TRBJ1-5; D not certain. CDR3 length: 13 residues. The V end was cut by 2 bases, the J end by 5 bases, with 7 bases between. In germline, CDR1 is MNHEY, CDR2 SMNVEV (reference sequence). The CDR3 nucleotides are TGTGCCAGCAGTTTAGGGCCCTATCAGCCCCAGCATTTT. Translation: CASSLGPYQPQHF.

This chain connects TRBV7-2 to TRBJ2-1, with 7 bases identical to TRBD2. Germline V CDR1 and CDR2: SGHTA, FQGNSA. CDR3 length: 15 residues. V was pared by 5 bases and J by 2 bases, with 6 bases of the junction left unmatched. The CDR3 protein is CASSRQRGAYNEQFF. CDR3 nucleotide sequence: TGTGCCAGCAGCAGACAGCGGGGAGCCTACAATGAGCAGTTCTTC. The full variable domain, with the rest looked up from reference TRBV7-2 and TRBJ2-1, is GAGVSQSPSNKVTEKGKDVELRCDPISGHTALYWYRQSLGQGLEFLIYFQGNSAPDKSGLPSDRFSAERTGGSVSTLTIQRTQQEDSAVYLCASSRQRGAYNEQFFGPGTRLTVL.

The V gene is TRBV27, the J gene TRBJ2-2; D unresolved. Germline CDR1 is MNHEY and CDR2 is SMNVEV (reference sequence). The CDR3 is 17 residues long. Deletions cut 6 bases from V and 3 bases from J, with 20 bases between. CDR3 residues: CASSPPGLDEDTGELFF. In nucleotides, the CDR3 is TGTGCCAGCAGCCCCCCCGGGCTGGACGAGGACACCGGGGAGCTGTTTTTT.

V usage is TRBV5-5 and J usage is TRBJ1-6; D remains unclear. The V and J ends lost 3 bases and 10 bases respectively, with 29 bases between them. Germline values: CDR1 SGHKS, CDR2 YYEKEE (reference sequence). This CDR3 is 19 amino acids long. The CDR3 sequence: CASSSRRRSDALVGSPLHF. CDR3 bases: TGTGCCAGCAGCTCACGCCGCCGTAGCGACGCTCTAGTTGGGTCACCCCTCCACTTT.

The chain has TRBV6-5 and TRBJ2-7; 8 bases line up with TRBD1. From germline, CDR1 is MNHEY and CDR2 SVGAGI. This CDR3 is 14 amino acids long. The ends lost 6 bases at V and 2 bases at J; junction bases unmatched: 6. The CDR3 sequence is CASRGTGWAYEQYF. The DNA for the CDR3 is TGTGCCAGCAGGGGGACAGGATGGGCCTACGAGCAGTACTTC.

The rearrangement links TRBV5-4 to TRBJ1-1; TRBD1 matches 8 bases. J lost 4 bases, V lost 1 base, and 0 bases had no gene match. Per germline, CDR1 SGHNT and CDR2 YYREEE (reference sequence). The CDR3 covers 13 residues. CDR3 protein: CASSLTGGTEAFF. CDR3 nucleotides: TGTGCCAGCAGCTTGACAGGGGGCACTGAAGCTTTCTTT.

The V gene is TRBV7-2, the J gene TRBJ2-7; D is unclear. This CDR3 comprises 13 residues. The germline V and J ends were trimmed by 1 base and 5 bases, with 9 bases remaining between them. CDR1 is SGHTA, CDR2 FQGNSA, per germline. CDR3 loop: CASSLDLADEQYF. The CDR3 DNA reads TGTGCCAGCAGCTTAGACTTGGCGGACGAGCAGTACTTC.

This rearrangement joins TRBV27 to TRBJ2-4; TRBD1 matches at 7 bases. Losses at the gene ends were 6 bases for V and 1 base for J; bases not matched to a gene: 6. Per germline, CDR1 MNHEY and CDR2 SMNVEV (reference sequence). The CDR3 has 15 residues. CDR3 in DNA: TGTGCCAGCAGGACAACAGGGGCCGCCAAAAACATTCAGTACTTC. Translated, it gives CASRTTGAAKNIQYF.

This chain links TRBV10-3 with TRBJ1-2; D not resolved. Germline loops: CDR1 ENHRY, CDR2 SYGVKD. The CDR3 has 13 residues. Trimming stripped 2 bases from V and 5 bases from J, with 9 bases between. The CDR3 DNA is TGTGCCATCAGTGAGGGGCAGCTGTATGGCTACACCTTC. Amino acid sequence: CAISEGQLYGYTF.

The genes are TRBV4-1 and TRBJ2-3; D possibly corresponds to TRBD1 (5 bases). Germline lookup yields CDR1 MGHRA and CDR2 YSYEKL. Trimming took 3 bases from V and 0 from J, leaving 10 bases between them. The CDR3 consists of 15 residues. The CDR3 coding sequence is TGCGCCAGCAGCCAGGGGCAGTCTAGCACAGATACGCAGTATTTT. This gives the protein CASSQGQSSTDTQYF.

This clone was observed a single time. The chain joins TRBV6-5 to TRBJ2-7; 8 positions match TRBD1. Germline-derived CDR1 and CDR2 are MNHEY and SVGAGI. The CDR3 totals 15 residues. With 0 bases clipped from V and 3 bases from J, the junction kept 4 bases outside the gene matches. The CDR3 is CASSYSGTGNYEQYF. DNA of the CDR3: TGTGCCAGCAGTTACTCAGGGACAGGAAACTACGAGCAGTACTTC.

This sequence joins TRBV19 and TRBJ1-3; no reliable D call. V lost 7 bases and J lost 2, with 9 bases in between. The CDR3 has 13 amino acids. Germline assignment: CDR1 LNHDA and CDR2 SQIVND (reference sequence). CDR3 nucleotides: TGTGCCAGTACCGCCCATCCTGGAAACACCATATATTTT. This encodes CASTAHPGNTIYF.

The chain employs TRBV6-6 and TRBJ2-7, with TRBD2 identical over 8 bases. Per the germline V gene, CDR1 is MNHNY and CDR2 is SVGAGI (reference sequence). This CDR3 spans 15 amino acids. The V segment lost 10 bases and the J segment 0 bases; nucleotides outside the gene matches: 11. The CDR3: CATEGGLAGSYEQYF. CDR3 DNA: TGTGCCACCGAGGGGGGGCTAGCGGGCTCCTACGAGCAGTACTTC.

The V and J genes are TRBV19 and TRBJ2-3, with D possibly TRBD1 on 5 matching bases. The CDR3 has 16 amino acids. Trimming removed 3 bases at V and 0 bases at J, with 13 bases between. CDR1 LNHDA and CDR2 SQIVND come from the germline V gene (reference sequence). The CDR3 nucleotides are TGTGCCAGTAGTATTCGGGCAGGGCCTAGCACAGATACGCAGTATTTT. Amino acid sequence: CASSIRAGPSTDTQYF.

The chain couples TRBV6-2 or TRBV6-3 to TRBJ2-6; D gene ambiguous. This CDR3 has 16 residues. Germline CDR1 is MNHEY and CDR2 is SVGEGT. Trimming took off 5 bases at V and 6 bases at J, with 17 bases between the two ends. CDR3 in DNA: TGTGCCAGCAGTCACCTTACGTTCTTAGAGGCCAACGTCCTGACTTTC. It translates to CASSHLTFLEANVLTF.

The DNA for the CDR3 is TGTGCCAGCAGCTTAACAGGGATAAACTCTGGAAACACCATATATTTT. As protein: CASSLTGINSGNTIYF. The chain carries TRBV5-4 and TRBJ1-3; D may be TRBD1 (6 bases). V gave up 2 bases and J gave up 0 bases, with 12 bases separating them. Germline-derived CDR1 and CDR2 are SGHNT and YYREEE (reference sequence). This CDR3 has 16 amino acids.

This clone has only one observation. The chain couples TRBV28 to TRBJ1-2; D may be TRBD1 (5 bases). CDR3 length: 14 amino acids. V lost 5 bases to trimming and J lost 2 bases, with 12 bases between them. The germline V gene encodes CDR1 MDHEN and CDR2 SYDVKM. Written as DNA, the CDR3 is TGTGCCAGCAGTAGAACGGGACGGAACTATGGCTACACCTTC. Its translation is CASSRTGRNYGYTF.

This chain connects TRBV11-2 to TRBJ1-1; unclear D gene. Germline CDR1 SGHAT, CDR2 FQNNGV. The CDR3 consists of 13 residues. V lost 7 bases to trimming and J lost 1 base, with 10 bases between them. The CDR3 DNA sequence: TGTGCCAGCACCAAATGGGGGAACACTGAAGCTTTCTTT. It encodes CASTKWGNTEAFF.